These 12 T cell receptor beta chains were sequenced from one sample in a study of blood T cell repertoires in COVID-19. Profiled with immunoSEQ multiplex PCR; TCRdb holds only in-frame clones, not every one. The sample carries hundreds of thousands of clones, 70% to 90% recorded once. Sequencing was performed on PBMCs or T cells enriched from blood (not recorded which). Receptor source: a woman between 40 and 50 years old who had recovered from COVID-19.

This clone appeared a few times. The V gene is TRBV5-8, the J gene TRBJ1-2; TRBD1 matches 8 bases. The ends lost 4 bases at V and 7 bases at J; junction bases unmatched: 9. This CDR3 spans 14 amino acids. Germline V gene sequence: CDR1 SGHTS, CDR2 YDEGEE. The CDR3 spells CASSHDRGGLGYTF. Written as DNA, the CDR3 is TGTGCCAGCAGCCATGACAGGGGAGGGCTTGGCTACACCTTC.

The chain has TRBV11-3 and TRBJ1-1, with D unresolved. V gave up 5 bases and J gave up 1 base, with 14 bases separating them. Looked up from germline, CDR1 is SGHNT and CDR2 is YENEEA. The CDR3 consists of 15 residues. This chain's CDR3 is CASSPSDLTNTEAFF. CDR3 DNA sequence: TGTGCCAGCAGCCCATCGGACTTGACGAACACTGAAGCTTTCTTT.

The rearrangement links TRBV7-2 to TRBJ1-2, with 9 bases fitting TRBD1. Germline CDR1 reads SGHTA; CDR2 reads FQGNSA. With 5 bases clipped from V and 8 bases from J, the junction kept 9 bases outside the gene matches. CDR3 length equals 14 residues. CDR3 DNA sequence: TGTGCCAGCAGCGCTAGGACAGGGGTCCCCGGCTACACCTTC. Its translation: CASSARTGVPGYTF. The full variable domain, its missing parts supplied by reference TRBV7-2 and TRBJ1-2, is GAGVSQSPSNKVTEKGKDVELRCDPISGHTALYWYRQSLGQGLEFLIYFQGNSAPDKSGLPSDRFSAERTGGSVSTLTIQRTQQEDSAVYLCASSARTGVPGYTFGSGTRLTVV.

Written as DNA, the CDR3 is TGTGCCAGTAGTATAAAAAGACTAGCGGGAGGGGCGTACAATGAGCAGTTCTTC. This sequence encodes CASSIKRLAGGAYNEQFF. This rearrangement joins TRBV19 to TRBJ2-1; TRBD2 aligns across 14 bases. Unmatched junction bases numbered 7, after V lost 2 bases and J lost 4 bases. Germline CDR1 and CDR2: LNHDA and SQIVND (reference sequence). The CDR3 spans 18 residues.

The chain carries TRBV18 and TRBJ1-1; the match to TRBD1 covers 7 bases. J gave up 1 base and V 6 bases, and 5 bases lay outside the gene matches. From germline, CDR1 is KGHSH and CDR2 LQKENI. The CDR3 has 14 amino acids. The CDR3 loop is CASSGTVTNTEAFF. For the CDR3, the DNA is TGTGCCAGCTCCGGGACAGTTACGAACACTGAAGCTTTCTTT.

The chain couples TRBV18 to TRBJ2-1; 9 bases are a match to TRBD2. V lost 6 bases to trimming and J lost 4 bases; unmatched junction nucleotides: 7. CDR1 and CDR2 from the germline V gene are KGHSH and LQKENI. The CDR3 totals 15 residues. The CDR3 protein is CASSTLSGSYNEQFF. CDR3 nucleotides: TGTGCCAGCTCCACCCTTAGCGGGAGTTACAATGAGCAGTTCTTC.

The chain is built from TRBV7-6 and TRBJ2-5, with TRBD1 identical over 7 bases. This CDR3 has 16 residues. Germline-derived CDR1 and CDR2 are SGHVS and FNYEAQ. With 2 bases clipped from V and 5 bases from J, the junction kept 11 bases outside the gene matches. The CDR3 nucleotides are TGTGCCAGCAGCTTATCCCAACAGGGGTTAGGGGAGACCCAGTACTTC. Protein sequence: CASSLSQQGLGETQYF.

Here the CDR3 DNA reads TGTGCCAGCAAAGTGGGAGTCAAGGAAGATACGCAGTATTTT. Translating gives CASKVGVKEDTQYF. This rearrangement joins TRBV2 to TRBJ2-3, with D possibly TRBD2 on 5 matching bases. The CDR3 totals 14 residues. CDR1 SNHLY and CDR2 FYNNEI come from the germline V gene. V lost 7 bases and J lost 5, with 16 bases in between.

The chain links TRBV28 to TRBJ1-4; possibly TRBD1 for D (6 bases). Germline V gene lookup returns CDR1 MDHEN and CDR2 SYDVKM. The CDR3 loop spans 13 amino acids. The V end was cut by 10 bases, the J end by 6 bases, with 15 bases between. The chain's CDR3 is CATGGGGYEKLFF. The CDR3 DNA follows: TGTGCCACCGGGGGAGGGGGGTATGAAAAACTGTTTTTT. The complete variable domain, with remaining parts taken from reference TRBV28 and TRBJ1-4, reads DVKVTQSSRYLVKRTGEKVFLECVQDMDHENMFWYRQDPGLGLRLIYFSYDVKMKEKGDIPEGYSVSREKKERFSLILESASTNQTSMYLCATGGGGYEKLFFGSGTQLSVL.

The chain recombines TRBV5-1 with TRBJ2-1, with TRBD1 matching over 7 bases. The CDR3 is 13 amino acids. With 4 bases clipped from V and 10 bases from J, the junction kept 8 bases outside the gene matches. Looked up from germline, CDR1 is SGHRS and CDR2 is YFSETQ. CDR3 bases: TGCGCCAGCAGCCTGGACCGGGACAGCGAGCAGTTCTTC. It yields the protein CASSLDRDSEQFF.

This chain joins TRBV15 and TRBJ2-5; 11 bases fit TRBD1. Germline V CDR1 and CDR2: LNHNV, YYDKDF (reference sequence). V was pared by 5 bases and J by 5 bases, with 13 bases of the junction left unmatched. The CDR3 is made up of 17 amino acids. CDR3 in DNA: TGTGCCACCAGCCTCACGCTGGACAGGGGGCTAGGGGAGACCCAGTACTTC. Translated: CATSLTLDRGLGETQYF. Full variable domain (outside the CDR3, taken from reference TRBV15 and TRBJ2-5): DAMVIQNPRYQVTQFGKPVTLSCSQTLNHNVMYWYQQKSSQAPKLLFHYYDKDFNNEADTPDNFQSRRPNTSFCFLDIRSPGLGDTAMYLCATSLTLDRGLGETQYFGPGTRLLVL.

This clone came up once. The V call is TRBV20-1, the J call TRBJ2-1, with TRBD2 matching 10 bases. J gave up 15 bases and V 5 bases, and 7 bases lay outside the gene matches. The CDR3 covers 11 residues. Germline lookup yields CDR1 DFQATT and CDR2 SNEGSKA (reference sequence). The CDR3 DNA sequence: TGCAGTGCTGCAACTAGCGGGATACCGTTCTTC. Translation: CSAATSGIPFF.